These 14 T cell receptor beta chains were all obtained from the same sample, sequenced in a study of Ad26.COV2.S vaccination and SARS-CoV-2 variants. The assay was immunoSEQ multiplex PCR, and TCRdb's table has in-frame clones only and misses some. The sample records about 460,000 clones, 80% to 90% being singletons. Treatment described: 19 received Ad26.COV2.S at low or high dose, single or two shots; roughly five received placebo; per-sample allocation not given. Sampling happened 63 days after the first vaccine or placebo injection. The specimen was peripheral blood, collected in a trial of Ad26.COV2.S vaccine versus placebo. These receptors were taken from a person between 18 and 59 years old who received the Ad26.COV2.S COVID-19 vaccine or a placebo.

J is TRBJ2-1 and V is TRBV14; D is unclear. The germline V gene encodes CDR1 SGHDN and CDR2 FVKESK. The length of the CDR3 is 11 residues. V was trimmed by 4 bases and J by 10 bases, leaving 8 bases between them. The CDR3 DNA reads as TGTGCCAGCAGCCTCGGCTGGGAGCAGTTCTTC. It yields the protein CASSLGWEQFF.

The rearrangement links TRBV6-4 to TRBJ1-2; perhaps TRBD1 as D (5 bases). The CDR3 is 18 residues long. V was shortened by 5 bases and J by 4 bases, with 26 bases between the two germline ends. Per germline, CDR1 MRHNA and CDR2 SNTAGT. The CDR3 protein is CASSRQRGQEERSYGYTF. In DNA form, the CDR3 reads TGTGCCAGCAGTCGACAGCGGGGCCAGGAAGAGCGGAGCTATGGCTACACCTTC.

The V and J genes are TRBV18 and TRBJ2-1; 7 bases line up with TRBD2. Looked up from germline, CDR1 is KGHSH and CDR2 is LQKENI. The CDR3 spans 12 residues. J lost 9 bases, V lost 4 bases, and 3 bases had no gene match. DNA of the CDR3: TGTGCCAGCTCACGGACTAGTCCTGAGCAGTTCTTC. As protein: CASSRTSPEQFF. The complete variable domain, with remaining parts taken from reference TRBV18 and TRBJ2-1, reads NAGVMQNPRHLVRRRGQEARLRCSPMKGHSHVYWYRQLPEEGLKFMVYLQKENIIDESGMPKERFSAEFPKEGPSILRIQQVVRGDSAAYFCASSRTSPEQFFGPGTRLTVL.

The CDR3 spells CASSRDPGSYEQYF. The CDR3 coding sequence is TGTGCCAGCAGCCGGGACCCAGGCTCCTACGAGCAGTACTTC. J is TRBJ2-7 and V is TRBV6-5, with D possibly being TRBD1 or TRBD2 (5 bases each). Germline-derived CDR1 and CDR2 are MNHEY and SVGAGI. V lost 6 bases and J 0 bases, leaving 12 bases between the germline ends. This CDR3 region has 14 residues.

DNA of the CDR3: TGTGCCAGTAGTCGGCCAGGAGGAACCGGGGAGCTGTTTTTT. Translation: CASSRPGGTGELFF. The chain combines TRBV19 with TRBJ2-2; a possible D gene is TRBD2 (5 bases). This CDR3 region has 14 residues. Germline lookup yields CDR1 LNHDA and CDR2 SQIVND (reference sequence). The germline V and J ends were trimmed by 5 bases and 5 bases, with 12 bases remaining between them. Filled out from reference TRBV19 and TRBJ2-2, the complete variable domain reads DGGITQSPKYLFRKEGQNVTLSCEQNLNHDAMYWYRQDPGQGLRLIYYSQIVNDFQKGDIAEGYSVSREKKESFPLTVTSAQKNPTAFYLCASSRPGGTGELFFGEGSRLTVL.

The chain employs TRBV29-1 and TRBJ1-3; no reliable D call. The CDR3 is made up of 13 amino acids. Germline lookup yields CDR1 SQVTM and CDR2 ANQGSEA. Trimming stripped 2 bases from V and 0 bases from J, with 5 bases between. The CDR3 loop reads CSVEKISGNTIYF. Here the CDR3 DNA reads TGCAGCGTTGAAAAAATCTCTGGAAACACCATATATTTT.

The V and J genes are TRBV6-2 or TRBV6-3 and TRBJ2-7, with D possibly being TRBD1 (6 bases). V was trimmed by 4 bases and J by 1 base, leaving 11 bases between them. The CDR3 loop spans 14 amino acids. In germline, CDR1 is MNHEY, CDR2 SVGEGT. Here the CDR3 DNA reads TGTGCCAGCAGTTGGACGAGGGGGTCCTACGAGCAGTACTTC. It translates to CASSWTRGSYEQYF.

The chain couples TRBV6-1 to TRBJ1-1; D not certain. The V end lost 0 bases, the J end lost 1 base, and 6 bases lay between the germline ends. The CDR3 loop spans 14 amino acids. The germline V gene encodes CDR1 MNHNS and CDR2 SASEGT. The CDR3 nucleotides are TGTGCCAGCAGTGAAGCCACAGCGAACACTGAAGCTTTCTTT. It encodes CASSEATANTEAFF.

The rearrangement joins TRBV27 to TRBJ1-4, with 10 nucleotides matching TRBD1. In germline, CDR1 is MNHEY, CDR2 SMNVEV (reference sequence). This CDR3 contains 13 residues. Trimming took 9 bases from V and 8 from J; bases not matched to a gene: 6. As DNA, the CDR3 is TGTGCCAGTAGGACAGGGGGGTCGGAAAAACTGTTTTTT. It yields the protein CASRTGGSEKLFF.

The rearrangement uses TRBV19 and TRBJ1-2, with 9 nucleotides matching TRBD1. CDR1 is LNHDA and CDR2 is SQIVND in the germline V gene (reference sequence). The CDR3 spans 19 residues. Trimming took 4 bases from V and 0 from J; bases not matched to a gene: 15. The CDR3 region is CASSSDRDRVKGANYGYTF. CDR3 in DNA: TGTGCCAGTAGTAGCGACCGGGACAGGGTAAAGGGGGCTAACTATGGCTACACCTTC.

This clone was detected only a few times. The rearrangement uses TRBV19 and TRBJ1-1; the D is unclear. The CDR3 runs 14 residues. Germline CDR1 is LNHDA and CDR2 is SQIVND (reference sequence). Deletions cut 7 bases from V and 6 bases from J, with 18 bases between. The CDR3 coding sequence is TGTGCCAGTAATGAAAGACCGCTCTACTCTGAAGCTTTCTTT. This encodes CASNERPLYSEAFF.

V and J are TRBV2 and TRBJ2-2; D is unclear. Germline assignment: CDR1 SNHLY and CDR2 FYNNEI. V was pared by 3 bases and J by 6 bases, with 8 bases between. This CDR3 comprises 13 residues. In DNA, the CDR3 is TGTGCCAGCAGTGAGACGATGGCCGGGGAGCTGTTTTTT. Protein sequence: CASSETMAGELFF.

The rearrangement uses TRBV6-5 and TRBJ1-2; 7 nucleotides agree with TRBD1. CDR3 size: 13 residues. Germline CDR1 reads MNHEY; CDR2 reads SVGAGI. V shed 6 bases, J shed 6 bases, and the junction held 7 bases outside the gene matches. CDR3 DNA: TGTGCCAGCAGCCGACAGGGATGGGATGGCTACACCTTC. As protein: CASSRQGWDGYTF.

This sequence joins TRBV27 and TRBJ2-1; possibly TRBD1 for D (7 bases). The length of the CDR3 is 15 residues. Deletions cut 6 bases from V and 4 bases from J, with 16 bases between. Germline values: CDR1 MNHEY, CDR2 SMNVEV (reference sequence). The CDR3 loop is CASSIRGTAYNEQFF. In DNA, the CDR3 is TGTGCCAGCAGCATTCGGGGGACAGCTTACAATGAGCAGTTCTTC.